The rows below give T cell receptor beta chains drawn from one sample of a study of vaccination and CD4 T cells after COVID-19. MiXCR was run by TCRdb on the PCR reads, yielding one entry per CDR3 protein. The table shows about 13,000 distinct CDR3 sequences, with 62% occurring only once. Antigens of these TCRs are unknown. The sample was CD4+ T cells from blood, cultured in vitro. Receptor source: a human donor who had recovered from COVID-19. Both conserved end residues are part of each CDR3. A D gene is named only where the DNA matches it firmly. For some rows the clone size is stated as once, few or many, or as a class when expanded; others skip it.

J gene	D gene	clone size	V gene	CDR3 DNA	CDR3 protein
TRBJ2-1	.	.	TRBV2	TGTGCCAGCAGTACAGGGTTCGAGCAGTTCTTC	CASSTGFEQFF
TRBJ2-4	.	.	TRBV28	TGTGCCAGCAGACAGGGCCACCGGGAGATTCAGTACTTC	CASRQGHREIQYF
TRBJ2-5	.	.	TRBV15	TGTGCCACCGGCAGAGTACTCAGGGGATCACAAGAGACCCAGTACTTC	CATGRVLRGSQETQYF
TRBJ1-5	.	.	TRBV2	TGTGCCAGCGGGGGGGGCCACCGTTGGCCCCAGCATTTT	CASGGGHRWPQHF
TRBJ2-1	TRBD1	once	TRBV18	TGTGCCAGCTCACCAGACAGGGGGTCATTCAATGAGCAGTTCTTC	CASSPDRGSFNEQFF
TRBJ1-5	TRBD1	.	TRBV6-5	TGTGCCAGCAGTTACCGGACAGGGGCGAATAGCAATCAGCCCCAGCATTTT	CASSYRTGANSNQPQHF
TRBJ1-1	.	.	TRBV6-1	TGTGCCAGCAGAACGACGGTTTCGAACACTGAAGCTTTCTTT	CASRTTVSNTEAFF
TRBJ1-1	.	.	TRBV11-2	TGTGCCAGCAGCCCGCAGGGGAACACTGAAGCTTTCTTT	CASSPQGNTEAFF
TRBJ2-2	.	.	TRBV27	TGTGCCAGCAGTTCCTGGAAGAACACCGGGGAGCTGTTTTTT	CASSSWKNTGELFF
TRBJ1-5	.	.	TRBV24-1	TGTGCCACCAGTGGTATTGGCCCCAATCAGCCCCAGCATTTT	CATSGIGPNQPQHF
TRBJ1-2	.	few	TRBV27	TGTGCCAGCAGTGGGAGACTTAACTATGGCTACACCTTC	CASSGRLNYGYTF
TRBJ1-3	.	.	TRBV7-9	TGTGCCAGCAGCGGTTCGACAGGCCACTCTGGAAACACCATATATTTT	CASSGSTGHSGNTIYF
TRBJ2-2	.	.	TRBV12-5	TGTGCTAGTGGATTGATCGGGACCGGGGAGCTGTTTTTT	CASGLIGTGELFF
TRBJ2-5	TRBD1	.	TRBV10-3	TGTGCCAGCGCCGCTACAGGGGCCGAAGAGACCCAGTACTTC	CASAATGAEETQYF
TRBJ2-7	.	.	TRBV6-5	TGTGCCAGCAGTTACCCAGATAAGCGCTACGAGCAGTACTTC	CASSYPDKRYEQYF
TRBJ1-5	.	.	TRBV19	TGTGCCAGTAGCCGGGACGGAGCTTATAGCAATCAGCCCCAGCATTTT	CASSRDGAYSNQPQHF
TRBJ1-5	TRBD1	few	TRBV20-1	TGCAGTGCTAGAGTCACTGCGGGACAGGGGGCGGATCAGCCCCAGCATTTT	CSARVTAGQGADQPQHF
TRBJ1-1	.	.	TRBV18	TGTGCCAGCTCACTGAACTTTCAGGGGCCAGAGAACACTGAAGCTTTCTTT	CASSLNFQGPENTEAFF
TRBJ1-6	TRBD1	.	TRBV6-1	TGTGCCAGCAGGGATCAACAGGGGGCCTATAATTCACCCCTCCACTTT	CASRDQQGAYNSPLHF
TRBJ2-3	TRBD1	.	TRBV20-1	TGCAGTGCTAGGGTAGACAGGGGGCCGGATACGCAGTATTTT	CSARVDRGPDTQYF
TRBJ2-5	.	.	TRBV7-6	TGTGCCAGCAGCCCCGGTGAGACCCAGTACTTC	CASSPGETQYF